This is a list of T cell receptor beta chains from one sample in a study of T-cell reconstitution after alpha-beta-depleted transplantation in children. TCRdb redid the calling of the PCR reads with MiXCR, one entry per CDR3 protein. The sample has 330,000 or so distinct CDR3 sequences; around 7.1% are singletons. Sequenced material: peripheral blood, taken 360 days after TCRalphabeta/CD19-depleted stem cell transplant. These receptors were collected from a female patient aged 2 to 10 who had a stem cell transplant for Fanconi anemia, so the T cells may come from the graft donor. CDR3s include the opening cysteine and the closing phenylalanine or tryptophan. A D gene is named only where the DNA matches it firmly. Size values are once, few and many counts, or a class for expanded clones, and some rows have none.

many	TRBV9	TRBJ1-2	13	NA	CASSRAPAYGYTF	TGTGCCAGCAGCAGGGCCCCAGCCTATGGCTACACCTTC
many	TRBV28	TRBJ1-1	15	TRBD1	CASSLDRAMNTEAFF	TGTGCCAGCAGCCTTGACAGGGCCATGAACACTGAAGCTTTCTTT
many	TRBV6-5	TRBJ2-7	15	TRBD1	CASSYSTGGPYEQYF	TGTGCCAGCAGTTACTCTACAGGGGGCCCCTACGAGCAGTACTTC
few	TRBV9	TRBJ1-2	17	TRBD1	CASSVGAGGAGSYGYTF	TGTGCCAGCAGCGTAGGGGCAGGGGGCGCAGGAAGCTATGGCTACACCTTC
few	TRBV9	TRBJ2-2	17	TRBD2	CASSVELAGSGTGELFF	TGTGCCAGCAGCGTAGAACTAGCGGGGTCGGGCACCGGGGAGCTGTTTTTT
many	TRBV28	TRBJ2-7	15	TRBD2	CASSLDSGKSYEQYF	TGTGCCAGCAGTTTGGATAGCGGGAAGAGCTACGAGCAGTACTTC
few	TRBV6-5	TRBJ1-2	15	NA	CASSLKVGGVYGYTF	TGTGCCAGCAGTTTGAAAGTTGGTGGGGTCTATGGCTACACCTTC
many	TRBV7-2	TRBJ2-1	16	NA	CASSSGVGLGGNEQFF	TGTGCCAGCAGCTCAGGGGTGGGGCTAGGAGGTAATGAGCAGTTCTTC
many	TRBV20-1	TRBJ2-3	13	NA	CSAEEGATDTQYF	TGCAGTGCCGAGGAAGGGGCCACAGATACGCAGTATTTT
many	TRBV11-2	TRBJ2-7	12	NA	CASSFQSYEQYF	TGTGCCAGCAGCTTTCAGAGCTACGAGCAGTACTTC
many	TRBV7-2	TRBJ1-3	15	NA	CASSSHAGEGNTIYF	TGTGCCAGCAGCTCTCACGCGGGAGAAGGAAACACCATATATTTT
NA	TRBV20-1	TRBJ2-3	16	TRBD2	CSASVSGGPSTDTQYF	TGCAGTGCTAGCGTTAGCGGGGGGCCGAGCACAGATACGCAGTATTTT
many	TRBV4-3	TRBJ2-7	14	TRBD2	CASSQSTSGYEQYF	TGCGCCAGCAGCCAATCGACTAGCGGGTACGAGCAGTACTTC
many	TRBV5-1	TRBJ2-3	14	NA	CASSFAGYTDTQYF	TGCGCCAGCAGCTTTGCAGGCTACACAGATACGCAGTATTTT
few	TRBV28	TRBJ1-4	14	NA	CASSFSGAQKKLFF	TGTGCCAGCAGTTTTTCGGGGGCCCAGAAAAAACTGTTTTTT
many	TRBV12-3/TRBV12-4	TRBJ2-3	17	TRBD2	CASSFSLAGGVADTQYF	TGTGCCAGCAGTTTCTCCCTAGCGGGGGGAGTAGCAGATACGCAGTATTTT
many	TRBV12-3/TRBV12-4	TRBJ2-3	13	NA	CASSFIRTDTQYF	TGTGCCAGCAGTTTTATCCGCACAGATACGCAGTATTTT
many	TRBV3-1	TRBJ2-4	14	NA	CASSQVRGGDIQYF	TGTGCCAGCAGCCAAGTTCGTGGGGGAGACATTCAGTACTTC
many	TRBV6-5	TRBJ2-6	15	TRBD2	CASSSGLIGANVLTF	TGTGCCAGCAGTTCGGGACTAATTGGGGCCAACGTCCTGACTTTC
many	TRBV5-1	TRBJ1-1	16	TRBD1	CASSGRTGGFGAEAFF	TGCGCCAGCAGCGGGCGTACAGGGGGCTTTGGCGCTGAAGCTTTCTTT
NA	TRBV20-1	TRBJ2-2	13	NA	CSAGDTGPGELFF	TGCAGTGCTGGAGATACGGGGCCGGGGGAGCTGTTTTTT
NA	TRBV7-2	TRBJ1-4	14	NA	CASSTDTRNEKLFF	TGTGCCAGCAGCACGGACACCAGGAATGAAAAACTGTTTTTT
many	TRBV5-1	TRBJ2-3	16	TRBD2	CASSFVLAGGTDTQYF	TGCGCCAGCAGCTTTGTACTAGCGGGGGGCACAGATACGCAGTATTTT
few	TRBV6-2/TRBV6-3	TRBJ1-1	17	TRBD1	CASSYAAATGGPTEAFF	TGTGCCAGCAGTTACGCAGCCGCAACAGGGGGTCCCACTGAAGCTTTCTTT
NA	TRBV25-1	TRBJ2-5	17	NA	CASSEIGSGGGIGTQYF	TGTGCCAGCAGTGAAATAGGTTCGGGGGGCGGAATTGGGACCCAGTACTTC
many	TRBV12-3/TRBV12-4	TRBJ1-3	13	NA	CATTVSGIGTIYF	TGTGCCACTACAGTTTCTGGGATTGGCACCATATATTTT
few	TRBV2	TRBJ2-4	13	NA	CASSAAGQNIQYF	TGTGCCAGCAGTGCCGCGGGACAAAACATTCAGTACTTC
many	TRBV10-2	TRBJ2-7	15	TRBD1	CASSGQGRIGYEQYF	TGCGCCAGCAGTGGACAGGGAAGAATAGGGTACGAGCAGTACTTC
NA	TRBV2	TRBJ2-2	17	NA	CASSEEGWGGNTGELFF	TGTGCCAGCAGTGAAGAGGGCTGGGGCGGGAACACCGGGGAGCTGTTTTTT
many	TRBV5-1	TRBJ2-3	14	NA	CASSLLKGADTQYF	TGCGCCAGCAGCTTGCTGAAGGGGGCAGATACGCAGTATTTT
few	TRBV20-1	TRBJ1-2	13	TRBD1	CSAPFARTGRNTF	TGCAGTGCTCCGTTTGCCCGGACAGGGAGAAACACCTTC
many	TRBV12-3/TRBV12-4	TRBJ2-2	13	TRBD2	CASSRTSRGELFF	TGTGCCAGCAGTCGGACTAGCCGCGGGGAGCTGTTTTTT
few	TRBV12-3/TRBV12-4	TRBJ1-5	21	NA	CASSLDQIPGPRRHSNQPQHF	TGTGCCAGCAGTTTAGATCAAATTCCGGGCCCTCGCCGCCATAGCAATCAGCCCCAGCATTTT